Each of the 28 T cell receptor beta chains below was sequenced from the same sample in a study of shared clonotypes between healthy human individuals. Some clones are missing from TCRdb's copy, which holds only in-frame ones; the method was immunoSEQ multiplex PCR. The repertoire includes some 450,000 clones, more than 70% of them detected once, and more than 10% sits in the top ten. The sample consisted of PBMCs. These receptors were taken from a woman aged 40-49 years in good health. Some clones in this sample may be carry-over from other donors' samples.

The chain has TRBV29-1 and TRBJ2-1; either TRBD1 or TRBD2 may fit D (5 bases each). CDR3 length: 13 amino acids. Germline-derived CDR1 and CDR2 are SQVTM and ANQGSEA. The V end was cut by 7 bases, the J end by 3 bases, with 13 bases between. CDR3 in amino acids: CSAGTRNYNEQFF. The CDR3 DNA reads TGCAGCGCCGGGACCAGAAACTACAATGAGCAGTTCTTC.

Turning to this clone: This same CDR3 is encoded by further DNA sequences in the sample. V is TRBV7-9 and J is TRBJ2-5; D unclear. The CDR3 totals 12 residues. Trimming took off 3 bases at V and 4 bases at J, with 6 bases between the two ends. Germline V gene lookup returns CDR1 SEHNR and CDR2 FQNEAQ (reference sequence). CDR3 protein: CASSLVGETQYF. CDR3 DNA: TGTGCCAGCAGCTTGGTTGGAGAGACCCAGTACTTC.

This clone has only one observation. J is TRBJ2-7 and V is TRBV5-4; a possible D gene is TRBD1 (6 bases). CDR1 SGHNT and CDR2 YYREEE come from the germline V gene (reference sequence). Trimming pared 3 bases from V and 5 bases from J, leaving 15 bases between. The CDR3 has 14 amino acids. The CDR3: CASSSPARTDEQYF. Here the CDR3 DNA reads TGTGCCAGCAGCTCGCCGGCGAGGACAGACGAGCAGTACTTC.

Turning to this clone: The sample has other DNA sequences that encode this CDR3 too. The J gene is TRBJ2-5, the V gene TRBV5-1; D unclear. Germline V lookup: CDR1 SGHRS, CDR2 YFSETQ. V lost 0 bases to trimming and J lost 1 base, with 10 bases between them. CDR3 size: 15 residues. The CDR3 DNA is TGCGCCAGCAGCTTGGACTCCCCACTCCAAGAGACCCAGTACTTC. It codes for CASSLDSPLQETQYF.

With regard to this clone: It may be a read error: a sequence one base away is much more abundant. The chain combines TRBV28 with TRBJ2-2; D might be TRBD2 (5 bases). Germline CDR1 is MDHEN and CDR2 is SYDVKM. Trimming pared 7 bases from V and 7 bases from J, leaving 19 bases between. The CDR3 totals 15 residues. The CDR3 sequence: CASITRVGAGGELFF. As DNA, the CDR3 is TGTGCCAGCATCACCCGGGTCGGCGCGGGCGGGGAGCTGTTTTTT.

The genes are TRBV6-1 and TRBJ2-2; a weak D match, TRBD1 (5 bases). CDR1 MNHNS and CDR2 SASEGT come from the germline V gene. The V and J ends lost 8 bases and 0 bases respectively, with 10 bases between them. CDR3 length: 14 residues. This CDR3 is CASVAGTNTGELFF. CDR3 DNA sequence: TGTGCCAGCGTCGCAGGGACGAACACCGGGGAGCTGTTTTTT.

With regard to this clone: This sample includes further DNA sequences coding for the same CDR3. CDR3 sequence: CASKKAYEQYF. The CDR3 DNA follows: TGTGCCAGCAAAAAAGCTTACGAGCAGTACTTC. The V call is TRBV6-5, the J call TRBJ2-7; no reliable D call. Per the germline V gene, CDR1 is MNHEY and CDR2 is SVGAGI. CDR3 length equals 11 residues. Trimming left V 7 bases short and J 4 bases short, with 8 bases between.

V is TRBV4-3 and J is TRBJ2-2; 12 nucleotides line up with TRBD2. Losses at the gene ends were 9 bases for V and 6 bases for J; bases not matched to a gene: 5. The CDR3 totals 14 residues. Looked up from germline, CDR1 is LGHNA and CDR2 is YSLEER. The CDR3, as DNA: TGCGCCAGTGGACTAGCGGGATCCCCCGGGGAGCTGTTTTTT. It is translated as CASGLAGSPGELFF.

A note on this clone: A read error is likely here: a far larger clone is one base away. The genes are TRBV10-3 and TRBJ1-1, with TRBD1 identical over 8 bases. The CDR3 has 15 residues. Germline assignment: CDR1 ENHRY and CDR2 SYGVKD. CDR3 sequence: CAISVDRVQDTKAFF. CDR3 DNA sequence: TGTGCCATCAGCGTGGACAGGGTGCAGGACACTAAAGCTTTCTTT.

For this clone: This may stem from a read error, because a much larger clone lies one nucleotide away. The CDR3 ends on some other residue instead of the conserved phenylalanine or tryptophan, so this is likely a read error. This rearrangement joins TRBV25-1 to TRBJ2-3; 13 bases match TRBD2. Unmatched junction bases numbered 4, after V lost 4 bases and J lost 0 bases. The germline gives CDR1 MGHDK, CDR2 SYGVNS. The CDR3 runs 17 residues. DNA for the CDR3: TGTGCCAGCAGTGGGACTAGCGGGAGCGCTAGCACAGATACGCAGTATCTT. As protein: CASSGTSGSASTDTQYL.

Details on this clone: A far larger clone is only one base removed, so a read error is likely. The chain is built from TRBV18 and TRBJ2-6; 8 nucleotides match TRBD2. The V gene's germline CDR1 is KGHSH and CDR2 LQKENI. This CDR3 has 19 residues. V shed 1 base and J 1 base; nucleotides not matched to a gene: 9. The CDR3, as DNA: TGTGCCAGCTCACCACTCGCACTAGCGGAAGGGTCTGGGGCCAACGTCCTGACTTTC. It encodes CASSPLALAEGSGANVLTF. Full variable domain (missing parts from reference TRBV18 and TRBJ2-6): NAGVMQNPRHLVRRRGQEARLRCSPMKGHSHVYWYRQLPEEGLKFMVYLQKENIIDESGMPKERFSAEFPKEGPSILRIQQVVRGDSAAYFCASSPLALAEGSGANVLTFGAGSRLTVL.

Comment on this clone: A read error may explain this, as a much larger clone is one base away. Other DNA sequences in this specimen translate into the identical CDR3. V is TRBV7-3 and J is TRBJ1-5; D possibly corresponds to TRBD1 (6 bases). V was pared by 4 bases and J by 4 bases, with 8 bases between. CDR3 length: 13 residues. Germline V gene lookup returns CDR1 SGHTA and CDR2 FQGTGA. The CDR3 loop is CASSSDRNQPQHF. The CDR3, as DNA: TGTGCCAGCAGCTCGGACAGAAATCAGCCCCAGCATTTT.

As concerns this clone: A read error is possible here, since a much larger clone lies one base away. Written as DNA, the CDR3 is TGTGCCAGCAGCTCCAGGGCGGGAAACACCATATATTTT. It translates to CASSSRAGNTIYF. The chain combines TRBV11-3 with TRBJ1-3; the D gene is possibly TRBD1 (5 bases). V lost 4 bases, J lost 4 bases, and 8 bases lay in between. The CDR3 totals 13 residues. Germline values: CDR1 SGHNT, CDR2 YENEEA. Full variable domain (missing parts from reference TRBV11-3 and TRBJ1-3): EAGVVQSPRYKIIEKKQPVAFWCNPISGHNTLYWYLQNLGQGPELLIRYENEEAVDDSQLPKDRFSAERLKGVDSTLKIQPAELGDSAVYLCASSSRAGNTIYFGEGSWLTVV.

The chain has TRBV13 and TRBJ2-7; 10 bases agree with TRBD1. CDR1 and CDR2 from the germline V gene are PRHDT and FYEKMQ (reference sequence). V was pared by 6 bases and J by 5 bases, with 7 bases of the junction left unmatched. The CDR3 has 14 amino acids. The CDR3 region has the DNA TGTGCCAGCAGAAACACCGGGACAGGGGACGAGCAGTACTTC. Translated: CASRNTGTGDEQYF.

Remarks on this clone: A far larger clone is just one base off, so this is likely a read error. A read error is likely, as this CDR3 ends without the conserved phenylalanine or tryptophan. The chain uses TRBV9 and TRBJ1-4; D is perhaps TRBD1 (6 bases). Germline V gene data show CDR1 as SGDLS and CDR2 as YYNGEE. The CDR3 spans 15 residues. V lost 4 bases and J lost 8, with 18 bases in between. Here the CDR3 reads CASSPRGQGREKLFL. Here the CDR3 DNA reads TGTGCCAGCAGCCCCCGGGGGCAGGGTCGGGAAAAACTGTTTCTT.

The J gene is TRBJ2-3, the V gene TRBV27, with 9 bases identical to TRBD1. The V gene end was trimmed by 5 bases and the J gene end by 0 bases; junction bases not matched to a gene: 24. The CDR3 consists of 22 residues. Germline V gene lookup returns CDR1 MNHEY and CDR2 SMNVEV (reference sequence). CDR3 DNA sequence: TGTGCCAGCAGTCCGTCAATTACGCCGGGACAGGGATGGATCGATAGCACAGATACGCAGTATTTT. Translating it yields CASSPSITPGQGWIDSTDTQYF.

The chain couples TRBV5-1 to TRBJ1-2; 8 nucleotides agree with TRBD1. Trimming at V came to 0 bases and at J to 0 bases, leaving 4 bases not matched to a gene. The CDR3 has 16 residues. The germline gives CDR1 SGHRS, CDR2 YFSETQ. The CDR3 coding sequence is TGCGCCAGCAGCTTGGAATTGGGACAGGCTAACTATGGCTACACCTTC. Protein product: CASSLELGQANYGYTF.

Concerning this clone: With a far larger clone one base away, a read error is the likely cause. Other DNA sequences in this specimen translate into the identical CDR3. This rearrangement joins TRBV30 to TRBJ1-1, with a weak D call TRBD1 (6 bases). V gave up 2 bases and J gave up 8 bases, with 15 bases separating them. Per germline, CDR1 GTSNPN and CDR2 SVGIG (reference sequence). The CDR3 loop spans 13 amino acids. Here the CDR3 DNA reads TGTGCCTGGAGTATAGACAGTGGGACAGAAGCTTTCTTT. This translates into CAWSIDSGTEAFF.

Concerning this clone itself: This sequence is one base from a far larger clone and is likely a read error. The V gene is TRBV7-9, the J gene TRBJ2-5; no definite D call. The V gene's germline CDR1 is SEHNR and CDR2 FQNEAQ (reference sequence). The V and J ends lost 4 bases and 5 bases respectively, with 14 bases between them. This CDR3 region has 14 residues. Written as DNA, the CDR3 is TGTGCCAGCAGCTCCATCACAGTGGGCGAGACCCAGTACTTC. Protein sequence: CASSSITVGETQYF.

The chain links TRBV10-3 to TRBJ2-5; TRBD1 matches 7 bases. V dropped 6 bases and J dropped 3; count of bases not matched to a gene: 1. CDR3 length: 12 residues. CDR1 is ENHRY, CDR2 SYGVKD, per germline. The chain's CDR3 is CAIRGTEETQYF. Here the CDR3 DNA reads TGTGCCATCAGGGGGACAGAAGAGACCCAGTACTTC.

V and J are TRBV18 and TRBJ1-4; D is unclear. V gave up 6 bases and J gave up 6 bases, with 14 bases separating them. This CDR3 has 14 amino acids. CDR1 is KGHSH and CDR2 is LQKENI in the germline V gene. Here the CDR3 reads CASSPWAGYEKLFF. The CDR3 coding sequence is TGTGCCAGCTCTCCGTGGGCAGGATATGAAAAACTGTTTTTT.

This clone appeared once. The CDR3 region has the DNA TGTGCCAGCAGCTGGGCCGACTCTGGGGCCAACGTCCTGACTTTC. Translating it yields CASSWADSGANVLTF. V and J are TRBV7-3 and TRBJ2-6; D unresolved. The CDR3 consists of 15 residues. CDR1 and CDR2 (germline): SGHTA, FQGTGA. The ends were cut back, 4 bases at V and 0 bases at J, with 7 bases in the middle. The complete variable domain, with remaining parts taken from reference TRBV7-3 and TRBJ2-6, reads GAGVSQTPSNKVTEKGKYVELRCDPISGHTALYWYRQSLGQGPEFLIYFQGTGAADDSGLPNDRFFAVRPEGSVSTLKIQRTERGDSAVYLCASSWADSGANVLTFGAGSRLTVL.

The chain joins TRBV18 to TRBJ2-2, with TRBD1 matching 9 bases. The ends lost 3 bases at V and 2 bases at J; junction bases unmatched: 10. The CDR3 is 18 amino acids. Germline values: CDR1 KGHSH, CDR2 LQKENI. The CDR3 nucleotides are TGTGCCAGCTCACCGGACAGGGGACCAGCGGCCAACACCGGGGAGCTGTTTTTT. Translation gives CASSPDRGPAANTGELFF. The full variable domain, completed using reference TRBV18 and TRBJ2-2, is NAGVMQNPRHLVRRRGQEARLRCSPMKGHSHVYWYRQLPEEGLKFMVYLQKENIIDESGMPKERFSAEFPKEGPSILRIQQVVRGDSAAYFCASSPDRGPAANTGELFFGEGSRLTVL.

As to this clone: Other DNA sequences in the sample encode the same CDR3. This chain connects TRBV9 to TRBJ2-1; 13 nucleotides line up with TRBD2. Trimming cost V 2 bases and J 10 bases; bases outside gene matches: 6. CDR3 length equals 15 residues. Germline values: CDR1 SGDLS, CDR2 YYNGEE. For the CDR3, the DNA is TGTGCCAGCAGCGTCACTAGCGGGAGGGGGAACGAGCAGTTCTTC. It is translated as CASSVTSGRGNEQFF.

The V gene is TRBV30, the J gene TRBJ2-1; D is possibly TRBD1 (6 bases). Trimming pared 1 base from V and 4 bases from J, leaving 17 bases between. Germline CDR1 reads GTSNPN; CDR2 reads SVGIG (reference sequence). CDR3 length: 16 amino acids. CDR3 bases: TGTGCCTGGAGTGGGAGCGTGGGGGCTCTTTACAATGAGCAGTTCTTC. Encoded protein: CAWSGSVGALYNEQFF.

This chain links TRBV14 with TRBJ2-3; a possible D gene is TRBD2 (5 bases). The CDR3 has 15 residues. V dropped 4 bases and J dropped 1 base, with 12 bases sitting between them. Germline CDR1 SGHDN, CDR2 FVKESK. As DNA, the CDR3 is TGTGCCAGCAGCCCGCTAGCAGCGCGCACAGATACGCAGTATTTT. Its translation: CASSPLAARTDTQYF.

The table lists this clone with a few counts. The chain links TRBV5-1 to TRBJ2-5, with 7 bases fitting TRBD1. The CDR3 totals 14 residues. Per germline, CDR1 SGHRS and CDR2 YFSETQ. J lost 11 bases, V lost 0 bases, and 10 bases had no gene match. The CDR3 sequence is CASSLGQGNAEQYF. The CDR3 DNA sequence: TGCGCCAGCAGCTTGGGACAGGGTAATGCGGAGCAGTACTTC.

This chain connects TRBV5-4 to TRBJ2-5, with D unresolved. The ends were cut back, 2 bases at V and 5 bases at J, with 10 bases in the middle. Per germline, CDR1 SGHNT and CDR2 YYREEE (reference sequence). The length of the CDR3 is 13 residues. CDR3 sequence: CASSFRLGETQYF. CDR3 DNA: TGTGCCAGCAGCTTTAGGCTTGGGGAGACCCAGTACTTC. Supplemented by reference TRBV5-4 and TRBJ2-5, the full variable domain reads ETGVTQSPTHLIKTRGQQVTLRCSSQSGHNTVSWYQQALGQGPQFIFQYYREEENGRGNFPPRFSGLQFPNYSSELNVNALELDDSALYLCASSFRLGETQYFGPGTRLLVL.